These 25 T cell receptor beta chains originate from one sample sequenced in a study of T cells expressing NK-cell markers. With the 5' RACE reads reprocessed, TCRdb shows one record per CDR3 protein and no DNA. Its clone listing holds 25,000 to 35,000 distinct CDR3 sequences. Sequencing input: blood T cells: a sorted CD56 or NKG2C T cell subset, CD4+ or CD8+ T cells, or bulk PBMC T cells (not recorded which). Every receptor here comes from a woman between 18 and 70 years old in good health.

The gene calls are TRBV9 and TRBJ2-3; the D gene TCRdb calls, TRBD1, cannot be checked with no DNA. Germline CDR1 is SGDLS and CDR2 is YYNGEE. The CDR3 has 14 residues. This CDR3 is CASSVGDRADTQYF.

CDR3: CASSDRISGGYEQYF. The J gene is TRBJ2-7, the V gene TRBV2; with no DNA, the TCRdb D assignment of TRBD2 cannot be verified. CDR1 SNHLY and CDR2 FYNNEI come from the germline V gene. The CDR3 spans 15 residues.

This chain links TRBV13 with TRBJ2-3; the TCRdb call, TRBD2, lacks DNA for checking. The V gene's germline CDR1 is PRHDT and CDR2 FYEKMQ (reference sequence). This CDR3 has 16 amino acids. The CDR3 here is CASSPPTGLAGGGQYF.

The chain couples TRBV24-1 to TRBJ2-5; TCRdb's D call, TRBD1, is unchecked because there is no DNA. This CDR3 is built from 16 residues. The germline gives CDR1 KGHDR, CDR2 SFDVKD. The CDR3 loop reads CATSDPLKDRQETQYF.

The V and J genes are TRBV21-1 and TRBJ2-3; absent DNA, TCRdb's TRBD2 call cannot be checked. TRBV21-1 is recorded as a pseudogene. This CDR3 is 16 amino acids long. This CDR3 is CASRSTSYELVDTQYF.

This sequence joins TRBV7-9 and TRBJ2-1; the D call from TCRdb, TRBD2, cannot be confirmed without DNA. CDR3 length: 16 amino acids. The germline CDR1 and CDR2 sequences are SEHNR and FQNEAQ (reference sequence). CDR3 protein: CASSSIRAGVGNEQFF. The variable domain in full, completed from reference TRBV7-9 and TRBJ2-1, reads DTGVSQNPRHKITKRGQNVTFRCDPISEHNRLYWYRQTLGQGPEFLTYFQNEAQLEKSRLLSDRFSAERPKGSFSTLEIQRTEQGDSAMYLCASSSIRAGVGNEQFFGPGTRLTVL.

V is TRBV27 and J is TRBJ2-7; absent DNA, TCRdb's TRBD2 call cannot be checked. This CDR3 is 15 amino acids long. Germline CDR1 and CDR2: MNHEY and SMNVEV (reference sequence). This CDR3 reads CASSLTASGSYEQYF.

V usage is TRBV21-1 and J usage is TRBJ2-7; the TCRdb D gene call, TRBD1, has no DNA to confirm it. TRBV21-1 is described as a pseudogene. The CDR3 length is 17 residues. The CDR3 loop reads CASSKTGQGRRSYEQYF.

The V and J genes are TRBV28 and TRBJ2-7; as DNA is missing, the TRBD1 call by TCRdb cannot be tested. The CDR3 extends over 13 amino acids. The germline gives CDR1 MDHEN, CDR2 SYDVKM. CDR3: CASSLTGIYEQYF.

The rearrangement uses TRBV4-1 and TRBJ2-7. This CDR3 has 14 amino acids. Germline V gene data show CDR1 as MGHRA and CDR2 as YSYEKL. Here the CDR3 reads CASSQDLGVNEQYF.

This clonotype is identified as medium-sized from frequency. CDR3 protein: CASSLEGTLEPQYF. This chain connects TRBV12-3 or TRBV12-4 to TRBJ2-5; as DNA is missing, the TRBD1 call by TCRdb cannot be tested. CDR3 length equals 14 residues.

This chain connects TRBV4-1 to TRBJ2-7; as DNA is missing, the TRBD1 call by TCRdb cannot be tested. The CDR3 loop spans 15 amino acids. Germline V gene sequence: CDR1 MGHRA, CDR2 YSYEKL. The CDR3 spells CASSQAPQGGYEQYF.

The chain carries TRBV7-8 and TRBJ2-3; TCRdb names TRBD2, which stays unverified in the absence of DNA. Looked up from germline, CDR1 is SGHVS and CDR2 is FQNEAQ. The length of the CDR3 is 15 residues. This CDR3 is CASSLIAGAGDTQYF.

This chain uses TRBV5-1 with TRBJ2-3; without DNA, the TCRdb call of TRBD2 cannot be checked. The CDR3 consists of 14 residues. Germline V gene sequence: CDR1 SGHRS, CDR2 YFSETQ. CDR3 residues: CASRIARGTDTQYF. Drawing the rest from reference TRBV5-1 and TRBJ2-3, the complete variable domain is KAGVTQTPRYLIKTRGQQVTLSCSPISGHRSVSWYQQTPGQGLQFLFEYFSETQRNKGNFPGRFSGRQFSNSRSEMNVSTLELGDSALYLCASRIARGTDTQYFGPGTRLTVL.

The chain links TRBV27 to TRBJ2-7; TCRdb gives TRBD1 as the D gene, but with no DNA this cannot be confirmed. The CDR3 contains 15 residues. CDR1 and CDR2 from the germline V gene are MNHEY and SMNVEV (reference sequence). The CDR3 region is CASSFGGDQLWEQYF.

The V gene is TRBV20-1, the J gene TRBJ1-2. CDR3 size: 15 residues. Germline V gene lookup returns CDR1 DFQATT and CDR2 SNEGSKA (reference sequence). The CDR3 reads CSAPKPMGPNYGYTF.

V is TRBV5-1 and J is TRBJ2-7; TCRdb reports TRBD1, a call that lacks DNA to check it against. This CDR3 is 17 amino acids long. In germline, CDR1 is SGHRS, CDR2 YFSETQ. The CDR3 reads CASSPGGHAGRAYEQYF.

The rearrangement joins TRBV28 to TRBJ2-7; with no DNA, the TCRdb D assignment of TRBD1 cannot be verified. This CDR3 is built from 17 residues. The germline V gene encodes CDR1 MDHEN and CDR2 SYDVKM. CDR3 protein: CASSTPPSYGASYEQYF.

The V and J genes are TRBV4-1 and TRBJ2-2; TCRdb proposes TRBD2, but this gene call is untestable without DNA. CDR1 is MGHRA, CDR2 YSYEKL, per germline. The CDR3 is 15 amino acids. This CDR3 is CASSQGPGWGGELFF.

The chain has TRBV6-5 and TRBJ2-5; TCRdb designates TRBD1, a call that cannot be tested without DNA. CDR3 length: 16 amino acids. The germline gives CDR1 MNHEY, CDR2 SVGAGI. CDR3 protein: CASSYARVHTQETQYF.

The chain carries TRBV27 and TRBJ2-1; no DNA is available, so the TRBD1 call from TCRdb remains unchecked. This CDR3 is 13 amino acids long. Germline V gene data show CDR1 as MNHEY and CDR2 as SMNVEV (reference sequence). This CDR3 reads CASSLVWGGEQFF.

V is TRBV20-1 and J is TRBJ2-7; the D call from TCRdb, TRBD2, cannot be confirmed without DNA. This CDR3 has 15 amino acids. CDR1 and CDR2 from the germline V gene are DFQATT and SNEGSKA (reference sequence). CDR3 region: CSASTQRKSSYEQYF.

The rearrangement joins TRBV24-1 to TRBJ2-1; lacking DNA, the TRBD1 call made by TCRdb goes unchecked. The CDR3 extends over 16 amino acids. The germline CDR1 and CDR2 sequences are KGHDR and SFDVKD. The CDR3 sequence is CATSDNRDTAYNEQFF.

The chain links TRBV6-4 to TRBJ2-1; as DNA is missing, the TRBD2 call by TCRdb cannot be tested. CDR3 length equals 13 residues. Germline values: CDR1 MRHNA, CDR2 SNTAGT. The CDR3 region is CASSALAENEQFF.

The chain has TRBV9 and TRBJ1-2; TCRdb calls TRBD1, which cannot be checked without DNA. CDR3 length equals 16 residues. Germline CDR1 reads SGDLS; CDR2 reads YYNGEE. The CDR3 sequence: CASSASDRRNTFGYTF.